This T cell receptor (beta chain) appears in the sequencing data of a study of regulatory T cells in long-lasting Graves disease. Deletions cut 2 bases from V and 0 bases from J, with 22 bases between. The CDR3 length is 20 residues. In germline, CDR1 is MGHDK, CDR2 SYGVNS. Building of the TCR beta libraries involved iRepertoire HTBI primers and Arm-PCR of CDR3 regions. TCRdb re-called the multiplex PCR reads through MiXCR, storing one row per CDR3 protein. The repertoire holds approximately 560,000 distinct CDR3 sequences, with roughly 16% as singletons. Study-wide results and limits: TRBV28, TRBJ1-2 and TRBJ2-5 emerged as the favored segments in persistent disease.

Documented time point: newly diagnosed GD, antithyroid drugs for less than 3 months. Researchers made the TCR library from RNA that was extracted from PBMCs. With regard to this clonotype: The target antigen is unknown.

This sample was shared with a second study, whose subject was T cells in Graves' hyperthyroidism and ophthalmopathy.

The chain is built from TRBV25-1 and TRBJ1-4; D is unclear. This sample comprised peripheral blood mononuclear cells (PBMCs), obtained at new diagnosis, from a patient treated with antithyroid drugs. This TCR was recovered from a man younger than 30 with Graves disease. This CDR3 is CASSERIVQKKTPTNEKLFF. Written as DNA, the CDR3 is TGTGCCAGCAGTGAACGAATCGTACAGAAGAAAACCCCAACTAATGAAAAACTGTTTTTT.